This T cell receptor beta chain appears in the sequencing data of a study of cytomegalovirus exposure and HLA in healthy donors. Study-level results: Presence/absence analysis assumed near-uniform sequencing depth across donors.

Primers: 60 Vbeta forward and 13 Jbeta reverse. Data came from immunoSEQ multiplex PCR; TCRdb stores just in-frame clones and leaves some out. The profile shows about 150,000 clones, approximately 60% of them singletons. The CDR3 totals 15 residues. Trimming took 1 base from V and 7 from J; bases not matched to a gene: 8. From germline, CDR1 is LGHNA and CDR2 YSLEER. This clone was recorded a few times. Its antigen is unidentified. This clonotype originated in a human donor in good health. The rearrangement links TRBV4-3 to TRBJ2-7; the match to TRBD2 covers 9 bases. Sequences were obtained from PBMCs. This CDR3 is CASSQVVAGVDEQYF. The CDR3 DNA follows: TGCGCCAGCAGCCAAGTGGTAGCGGGAGTGGATGAGCAGTACTTC.